One sample yielded the 20 T cell receptor beta chains listed below, sequenced in a study of shared clonotypes between healthy human individuals. The data were produced by immunoSEQ multiplex PCR, yet TCRdb's version contains in-frame clones alone and is incomplete. The sample records some 2,100,000 clones, approximately 94% being singletons. Sequencing input: naive CD4+ T cells sorted from blood. Regarding subset: CD45RA+ positively selected. Receptor source: a man aged 18 to 29 in good health.

The chain recombines TRBV7-2 with TRBJ1-6; D possibly corresponds to TRBD1 (5 bases). Trimming took 1 base from V and 5 from J, leaving 9 bases between them. The CDR3 extends over 15 amino acids. Germline values: CDR1 SGHTA, CDR2 FQGNSA. This CDR3 is CASSLVGTDNSPLHF. CDR3 bases: TGTGCCAGCAGCTTAGTGGGGACGGATAATTCACCCCTCCACTTT.

The rearrangement joins TRBV18 to TRBJ2-5; 10 positions agree with TRBD1. The CDR3 spans 15 residues. In germline, CDR1 is KGHSH, CDR2 LQKENI. Trimming took 3 bases from V and 2 from J; bases not matched to a gene: 3. The CDR3 loop is CASSPDRGPQETQYF. The CDR3 bases are TGTGCCAGCTCACCCGACAGGGGGCCTCAAGAGACCCAGTACTTC.

The chain carries TRBV19 and TRBJ1-5; TRBD1 agrees at 9 bases. The CDR3 length is 16 residues. The junction had 10 bases not matched to a gene; V was cut back by 5 bases and J by 5 bases. Germline CDR1 and CDR2: LNHDA and SQIVND (reference sequence). CDR3: CASSPSDRGRDQPQHF. DNA for the CDR3: TGTGCCAGTAGTCCCTCGGACAGGGGACGGGATCAGCCCCAGCATTTT.

As concerns this clone: The sample holds other DNA sequences that translate to the same CDR3. This chain links TRBV5-4 with TRBJ2-7; 10 nucleotides line up with TRBD1. This CDR3 region has 14 residues. Germline V gene data show CDR1 as SGHNT and CDR2 as YYREEE (reference sequence). Trimming cost V 5 bases and J 0 bases; bases outside gene matches: 2. CDR3 bases: TGTGCCAGCAGTAGACAGGGGGCCTCCTACGAGCAGTACTTC. Encoded protein: CASSRQGASYEQYF.

This chain joins TRBV30 and TRBJ2-6; the D is unclear. The CDR3 contains 15 residues. With 3 bases removed from V and 0 bases from J, the gap between germline ends came to 9 bases. Germline V lookup: CDR1 GTSNPN, CDR2 SVGIG (reference sequence). CDR3 residues: CAWSARLSGANVLTF. The CDR3 DNA reads TGTGCCTGGAGCGCAAGACTCTCTGGGGCCAACGTCCTGACTTTC. Using reference TRBV30 and TRBJ2-6 for the parts outside the CDR3, the full variable domain is SQTIHQWPATLVQPVGSPLSLECTVEGTSNPNLYWYRQAAGRGLQLLFYSVGIGQISSEVPQNLSASRPQDRQFILSSKKLLLSDSGFYLCAWSARLSGANVLTFGAGSRLTVL.

This clone was seen just once. The chain is built from TRBV6-5 and TRBJ2-7, with D maybe TRBD1 (6 bases). CDR3 size: 14 residues. The ends were cut back, 6 bases at V and 7 bases at J, with 19 bases in the middle. Germline-derived CDR1 and CDR2 are MNHEY and SVGAGI. CDR3 in DNA: TGTGCCAGCAGCGACAGGTCCTCTGGGGGAGAGCAGTACTTC. Translating gives CASSDRSSGGEQYF.

V and J are TRBV5-1 and TRBJ2-3; 11 nucleotides agree with TRBD2. V shed 2 bases and J 4 bases; nucleotides not matched to a gene: 6. The CDR3 sequence is 16 residues long. Per germline, CDR1 SGHRS and CDR2 YFSETQ. The CDR3 reads CASSLLAGVGPDTQYF. The CDR3 nucleotides read TGCGCCAGCAGCTTACTAGCGGGAGTTGGTCCAGATACGCAGTATTTT.

The rearrangement joins TRBV7-2 to TRBJ2-1; 7 positions match TRBD1. The trim removed 4 bases at V and 8 bases at J, leaving 8 bases unmatched. The CDR3 consists of 14 residues. CDR1 and CDR2 (germline): SGHTA, FQGNSA. The CDR3 DNA sequence: TGTGCCAGCAGCTGGCGGCCAGGGGGAGATGAGCAGTTCTTC. Its translation: CASSWRPGGDEQFF.

The chain combines TRBV11-2 with TRBJ1-1; 11 positions match TRBD1. Looked up from germline, CDR1 is SGHAT and CDR2 is FQNNGV. J was trimmed by 4 bases and V by 5 bases; bases with no gene match: 6. The CDR3 sequence is 15 residues long. CDR3 protein: CASSLGQGEITEAFF. DNA for the CDR3: TGTGCCAGCAGCCTGGGACAGGGGGAAATCACTGAAGCTTTCTTT.

The rearrangement uses TRBV30 and TRBJ1-6, with TRBD1 matching 7 bases. V shed 2 bases and J 9 bases; nucleotides not matched to a gene: 10. The length of the CDR3 is 15 residues. CDR1 and CDR2 (germline): GTSNPN, SVGIG (reference sequence). The CDR3 sequence: CAWSSRQGRSSPLHF. CDR3 DNA sequence: TGTGCCTGGAGTTCTCGACAGGGTCGTAGTTCACCCCTCCACTTT.

This sequence joins TRBV2 and TRBJ1-2; D remains unclear. The CDR3 is made up of 14 amino acids. V lost 1 base to trimming and J lost 8 bases, with 14 bases between them. Per germline, CDR1 SNHLY and CDR2 FYNNEI. The CDR3 nucleotides are TGTGCCAGCAGTGAAGAAAGGGCGGGAGGAGGCTACACCTTC. Amino acid sequence: CASSEERAGGGYTF.

This clone was detected once. This chain uses TRBV30 with TRBJ1-2; D remains ambiguous. This CDR3 spans 14 amino acids. Germline CDR1 GTSNPN, CDR2 SVGIG (reference sequence). Trimming left V 0 bases short and J 6 bases short, with 14 bases between. CDR3: CAWSVPGQRNGYTF. The CDR3 coding sequence is TGTGCCTGGAGTGTACCGGGCCAAAGGAATGGCTACACCTTC.

V gene TRBV11-1 combines with J gene TRBJ1-5; tentatively, D is TRBD1 (6 bases). This CDR3 is 13 amino acids long. V lost 3 bases, J lost 7 bases, and 10 bases lay in between. CDR1 and CDR2 (germline): SGHAT, FQDESV (reference sequence). The CDR3 DNA follows: TGTGCCAGCAGCTTTGAACAGGGACAGCCCCAGCATTTT. It specifies CASSFEQGQPQHF.

The chain uses TRBV30 and TRBJ2-7; D perhaps matches TRBD2 (6 bases). V lost 8 bases and J 4 bases, leaving 15 bases between the germline ends. The germline V gene has CDR1 GTSNPN and CDR2 SVGIG (reference sequence). The CDR3 covers 12 residues. CDR3 sequence (DNA): TGTGCCCTGTCGGGGGAGAGGTACGAGCAGTACTTC. It translates to CALSGERYEQYF.

This clone was observed a single time. J is TRBJ2-1 and V is TRBV30; no reliable D call. In germline, CDR1 is GTSNPN, CDR2 SVGIG (reference sequence). The CDR3 totals 12 residues. Trimming took 2 bases from V and 6 from J, leaving 8 bases between them. DNA of the CDR3: TGTGCCTGGAGTCCCGGCGCCAATGAGCAGTTCTTC. Translated: CAWSPGANEQFF.

The genes are TRBV7-2 and TRBJ2-5; the D gene could be TRBD1 or TRBD2 (5 bases each). The V end was cut by 2 bases, the J end by 5 bases, with 15 bases between. In germline, CDR1 is SGHTA, CDR2 FQGNSA. The CDR3 contains 15 residues. CDR3 bases: TGTGCCAGCAGCTTAACGGGGCGGACGGGGGAGACCCAGTACTTC. Protein sequence: CASSLTGRTGETQYF.

This chain connects TRBV11-2 to TRBJ1-2; TRBD1 aligns across 11 bases. Looked up from germline, CDR1 is SGHAT and CDR2 is FQNNGV. J gave up 2 bases and V 1 base, and 3 bases lay outside the gene matches. The CDR3 is 16 residues long. CDR3 protein: CASSLAGTGGNYGYTF. For the CDR3, the DNA is TGTGCCAGCAGCTTAGCCGGGACAGGGGGGAACTATGGCTACACCTTC. Together with reference TRBV11-2 and TRBJ1-2, the CDR3 gives the full variable domain: EAGVAQSPRYKIIEKRQSVAFWCNPISGHATLYWYQQILGQGPKLLIQFQNNGVVDDSQLPKDRFSAERLKGVDSTLKIQPAKLEDSAVYLCASSLAGTGGNYGYTFGSGTRLTVV.

This clone occurred once. The genes are TRBV2 and TRBJ2-3; TRBD2 agrees at 7 bases. CDR1 is SNHLY, CDR2 FYNNEI, per germline. CDR3 length: 14 amino acids. The trim removed 6 bases at V and 4 bases at J, leaving 7 bases unmatched. Written as DNA, the CDR3 is TGTGCCAGCAGGGCTAGCGGCCAAGCAGATACGCAGTATTTT. It yields the protein CASRASGQADTQYF. The full variable domain, its missing parts supplied by reference TRBV2 and TRBJ2-3, is EPEVTQTPSHQVTQMGQEVILRCVPISNHLYFYWYRQILGQKVEFLVSFYNNEISEKSEIFDDQFSVERPDGSNFTLKIRSTKLEDSAMYFCASRASGQADTQYFGPGTRLTVL.

The genes are TRBV6-5 and TRBJ1-5; 10 nucleotides agree with TRBD1. The CDR3 spans 13 residues. With V trimmed by 5 bases and J by 9 bases, 4 bases remained unmatched. Germline V gene lookup returns CDR1 MNHEY and CDR2 SVGAGI. The CDR3 nucleotides read TGTGCCAGCAGTCGACAGGGGGCTGCGCCCCAGCATTTT. As protein: CASSRQGAAPQHF.

The V gene is TRBV15, the J gene TRBJ2-3; the D is unclear. Looked up from germline, CDR1 is LNHNV and CDR2 is YYDKDF (reference sequence). Trimming left V 0 bases short and J 4 bases short, with 8 bases between. CDR3 size: 14 residues. In DNA, the CDR3 is TGTGCCACCAGCAGAGACCTAGTCGCAGATACGCAGTATTTT. Protein sequence: CATSRDLVADTQYF.